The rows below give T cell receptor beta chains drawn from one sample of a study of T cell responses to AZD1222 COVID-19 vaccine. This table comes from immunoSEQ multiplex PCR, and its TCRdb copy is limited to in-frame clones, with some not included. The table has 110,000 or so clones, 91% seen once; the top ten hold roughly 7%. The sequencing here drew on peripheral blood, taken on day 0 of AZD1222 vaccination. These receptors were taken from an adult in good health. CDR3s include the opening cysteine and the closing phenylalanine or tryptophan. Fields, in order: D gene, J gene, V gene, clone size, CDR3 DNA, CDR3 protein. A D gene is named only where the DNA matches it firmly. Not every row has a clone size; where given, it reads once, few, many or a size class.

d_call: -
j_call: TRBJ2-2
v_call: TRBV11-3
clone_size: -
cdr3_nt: TGTGCCAGCAGCCCCGAGGGGGGAGGCCGACCGAACACCGGGGAGCTGTTTTTT
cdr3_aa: CASSPEGGGRPNTGELFF

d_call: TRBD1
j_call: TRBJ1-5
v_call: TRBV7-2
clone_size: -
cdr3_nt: TGTGCCAGCGGCTCACAGGGGAAACGCAATCAGCCCCAGCATTTT
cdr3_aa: CASGSQGKRNQPQHF

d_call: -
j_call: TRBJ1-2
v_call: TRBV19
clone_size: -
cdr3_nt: TGTGCCAGTACCGGGACTGCCTATGGCTACACCTTC
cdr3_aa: CASTGTAYGYTF

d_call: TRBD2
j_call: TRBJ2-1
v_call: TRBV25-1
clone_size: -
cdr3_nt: TGTGCCAGCAGTAAATCCGGGGCGGGGGGTCTTTACAATGAGCAGTTCTTC
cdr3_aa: CASSKSGAGGLYNEQFF

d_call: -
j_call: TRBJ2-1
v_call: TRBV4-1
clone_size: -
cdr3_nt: TGCGCCAGCAGCCAAGTAGGGCTCTCGGGGACCCACTTCTACAATGAGCAGTTCTTC
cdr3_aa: CASSQVGLSGTHFYNEQFF

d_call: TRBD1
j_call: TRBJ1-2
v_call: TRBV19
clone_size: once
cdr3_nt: TGTGCCAGTAGGCGTGGGACAGGAGGCTACACCTTC
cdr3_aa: CASRRGTGGYTF

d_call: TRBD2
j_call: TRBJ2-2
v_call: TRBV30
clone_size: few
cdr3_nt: TGTGCCTGGGCCCTCGGGGGGGGCAAAACGAACACCGGGGAGCTGTTTTTT
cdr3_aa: CAWALGGGKTNTGELFF

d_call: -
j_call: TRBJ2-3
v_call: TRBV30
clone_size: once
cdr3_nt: TGTGCCTGGACTTCCAGCCGCACAGATACGCAGTATTTT
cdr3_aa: CAWTSSRTDTQYF

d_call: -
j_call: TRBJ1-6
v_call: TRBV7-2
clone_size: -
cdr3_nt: TGTGCCAGCAGCGCGGTTGGGGCCCTTTCACCCCTCCACTTT
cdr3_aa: CASSAVGALSPLHF

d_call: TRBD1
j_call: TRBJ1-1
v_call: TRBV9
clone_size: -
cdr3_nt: TGTGCCAGCAGCGTAAGGACAGGGTTTCGCACTGAAGCTTTCTTT
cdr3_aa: CASSVRTGFRTEAFF

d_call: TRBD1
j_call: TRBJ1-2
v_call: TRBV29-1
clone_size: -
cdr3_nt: TGCAGCGTTTCAGGGGGCGGTGGCTACACCTTC
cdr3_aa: CSVSGGGGYTF

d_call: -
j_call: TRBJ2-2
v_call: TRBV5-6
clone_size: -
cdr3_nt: TGTGCCAGCAGCTGGACAACGGCAGGGGGGTCCGGGGAGCTGTTTTTT
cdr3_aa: CASSWTTAGGSGELFF

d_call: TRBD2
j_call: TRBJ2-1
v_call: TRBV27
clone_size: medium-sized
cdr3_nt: TGTGCCAGCACTCATCGGGGGGGTTACAATGAGCAGTTCTTC
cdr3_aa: CASTHRGGYNEQFF

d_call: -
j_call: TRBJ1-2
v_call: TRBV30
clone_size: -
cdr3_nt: TGTGCCTGGAGTAACGGGTATGGCTACACCTTC
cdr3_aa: CAWSNGYGYTF

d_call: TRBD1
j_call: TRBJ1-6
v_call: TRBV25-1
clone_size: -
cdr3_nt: TGTGCCAGCAGTGAATATAGGGGGCTTGATAATTCACCCCTCCACTTT
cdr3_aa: CASSEYRGLDNSPLHF

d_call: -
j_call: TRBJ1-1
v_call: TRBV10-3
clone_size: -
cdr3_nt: TGTGCCATCAACCGGGGCGGTGAAGCTTTCTTT
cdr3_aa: CAINRGGEAFF

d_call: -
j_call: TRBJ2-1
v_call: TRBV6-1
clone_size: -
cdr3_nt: TGTGCCAGCAGTGAAGCGCTTCCTTATGAGCAGTTCTTC
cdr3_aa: CASSEALPYEQFF

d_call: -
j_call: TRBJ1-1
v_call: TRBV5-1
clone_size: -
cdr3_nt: TGCGCCAGCAGCTTGGTCTCGGTAGGCACTGAAGCTTTCTTT
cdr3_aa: CASSLVSVGTEAFF

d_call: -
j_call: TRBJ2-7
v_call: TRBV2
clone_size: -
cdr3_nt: TGTGCCAGCGGGCGGTTCTCCTACGAGCAGTACTTC
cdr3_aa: CASGRFSYEQYF

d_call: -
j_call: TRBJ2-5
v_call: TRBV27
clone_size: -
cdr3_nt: TGTGCCAGCAGTTTATCGTCAGGGGAAAGGCAAGAGACCCAGTACTTC
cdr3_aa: CASSLSSGERQETQYF

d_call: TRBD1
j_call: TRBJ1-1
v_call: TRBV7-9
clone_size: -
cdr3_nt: TGTGCCAGCAGCTTAGACACAGGGGGGGCTGAAGCTTTCTTT
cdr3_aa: CASSLDTGGAEAFF

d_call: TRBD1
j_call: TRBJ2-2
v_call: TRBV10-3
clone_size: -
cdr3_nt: TGTGCCAACAGGGGGGAGAACACCGGGGAGCTGTTTTTT
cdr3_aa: CANRGENTGELFF

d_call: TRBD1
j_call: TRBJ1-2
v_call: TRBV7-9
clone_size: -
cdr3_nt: TGTGCCAGCAGCCCGTGGACAGGGGCGGATGGCTACACCTTC
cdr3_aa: CASSPWTGADGYTF

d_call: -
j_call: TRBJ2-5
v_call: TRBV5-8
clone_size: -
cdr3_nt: TGTGCCAGCAGCTTGGTTGTCCGGAGCGAGACCCAGTACTTC
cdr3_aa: CASSLVVRSETQYF

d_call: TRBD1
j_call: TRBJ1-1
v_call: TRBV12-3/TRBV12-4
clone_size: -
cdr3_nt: TGTGCCAGCAGCAGGGGGGACACTGAAGCTTTCTTT
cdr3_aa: CASSRGDTEAFF

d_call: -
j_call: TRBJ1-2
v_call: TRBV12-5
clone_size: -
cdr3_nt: TGTGCTAGTGGCCTTGTCACGGGATATGGCTACACCTTC
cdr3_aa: CASGLVTGYGYTF

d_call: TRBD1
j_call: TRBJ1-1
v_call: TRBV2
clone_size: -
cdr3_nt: TGTGCCAGCAGAAGGGACAGGGGGCAAACTGAAGCTTTCTTT
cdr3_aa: CASRRDRGQTEAFF

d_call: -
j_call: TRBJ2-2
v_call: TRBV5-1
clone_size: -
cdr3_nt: TGCGCCAGCAGTTTTTCCCGGACAGAGAACACCGGGGAGCTGTTTTTT
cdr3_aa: CASSFSRTENTGELFF

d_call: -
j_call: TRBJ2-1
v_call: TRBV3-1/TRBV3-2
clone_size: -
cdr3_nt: TGTGCCAGCAGCCAAAGTGGCCTAGGGCAGTTCTTC
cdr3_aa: CASSQSGLGQFF

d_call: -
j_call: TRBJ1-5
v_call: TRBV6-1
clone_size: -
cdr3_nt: TGTGCCAGCAGCGAAGGGAGGAATCAGCCCCAGCATTTT
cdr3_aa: CASSEGRNQPQHF

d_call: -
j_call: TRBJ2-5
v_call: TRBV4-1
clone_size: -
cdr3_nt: TGCGCCAGCAGCCAAGATTGGGGTACCCAGTACTTC
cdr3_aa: CASSQDWGTQYF

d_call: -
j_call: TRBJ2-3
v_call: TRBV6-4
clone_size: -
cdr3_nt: TGTGCCAGCAGTGCCCAGGGGGGCGGAGATACGCAGTATTTT
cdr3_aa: CASSAQGGGDTQYF

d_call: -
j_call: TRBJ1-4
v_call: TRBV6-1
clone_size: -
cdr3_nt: TGTGCCAGCAGTGAACGTGGGACGATTAATGAAAAACTGTTTTTT
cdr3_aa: CASSERGTINEKLFF

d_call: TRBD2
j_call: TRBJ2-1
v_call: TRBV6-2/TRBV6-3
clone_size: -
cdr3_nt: TGTGCCAGCAGTAGGGGCGGGGGGTTCTACAATGAGCAGTTCTTC
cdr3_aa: CASSRGGGFYNEQFF

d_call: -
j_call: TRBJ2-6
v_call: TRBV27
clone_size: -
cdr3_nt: TGTGCCAGCCGAAGTAGCGGGGCCAACGTCCTGACTTTC
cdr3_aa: CASRSSGANVLTF

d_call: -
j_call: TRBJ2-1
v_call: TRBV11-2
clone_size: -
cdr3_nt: -
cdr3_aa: CASSLGFASGSKFF

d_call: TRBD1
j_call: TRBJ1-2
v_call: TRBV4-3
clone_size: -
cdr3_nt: TGCGCCAGCAGCCAAGATTCAGGGGGTCGGAACTATGGCTACACCTTC
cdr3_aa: CASSQDSGGRNYGYTF

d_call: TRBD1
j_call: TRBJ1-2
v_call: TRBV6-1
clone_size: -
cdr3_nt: TGTGCCAGCAGTGCGAGGGGGTGGACAGGGGCTCCCCTCTATGGCTACACCTTC
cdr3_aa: CASSARGWTGAPLYGYTF

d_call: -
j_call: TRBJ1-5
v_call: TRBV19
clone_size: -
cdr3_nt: TGTGCCAGTAGTATCCTGGATCAGCCCCAGCATTTT
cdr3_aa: CASSILDQPQHF

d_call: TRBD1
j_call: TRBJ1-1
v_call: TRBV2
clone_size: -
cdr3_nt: TGTGCCAGCAGTTGGACAGGGCTGAACACTGAAGCTTTCTTT
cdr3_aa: CASSWTGLNTEAFF

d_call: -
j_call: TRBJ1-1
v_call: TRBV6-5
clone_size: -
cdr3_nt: TGTGCCAGCAGTTACGGCGGATATGGAAACACTGAAGCTTTCTTT
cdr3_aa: CASSYGGYGNTEAFF

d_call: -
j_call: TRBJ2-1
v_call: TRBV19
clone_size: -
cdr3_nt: TGTGCCAGTAGTCCTCTGGGGAGCTCCTACAATGAGCAGTTCTTC
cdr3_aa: CASSPLGSSYNEQFF

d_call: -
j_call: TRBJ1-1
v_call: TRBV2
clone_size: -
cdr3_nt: TGTGCCAGCGCGCGGGACACCCTGAACACTGAAGCTTTCTTT
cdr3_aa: CASARDTLNTEAFF

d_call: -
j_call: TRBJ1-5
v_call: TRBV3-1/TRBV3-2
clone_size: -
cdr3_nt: TGTGCCAGCAGCCGAATGGAAAGTCAGCCCCAGCATTTT
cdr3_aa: CASSRMESQPQHF